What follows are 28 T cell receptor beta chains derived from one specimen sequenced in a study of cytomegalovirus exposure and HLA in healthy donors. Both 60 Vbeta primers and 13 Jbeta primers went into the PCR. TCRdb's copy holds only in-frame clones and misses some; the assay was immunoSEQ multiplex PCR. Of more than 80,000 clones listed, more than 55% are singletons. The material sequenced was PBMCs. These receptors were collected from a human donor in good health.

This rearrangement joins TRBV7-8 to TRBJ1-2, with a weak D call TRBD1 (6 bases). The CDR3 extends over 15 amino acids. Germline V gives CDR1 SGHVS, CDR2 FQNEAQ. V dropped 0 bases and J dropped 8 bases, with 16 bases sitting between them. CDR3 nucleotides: TGTGCCAGCAGCTTAGCGACAGGCTTAGGATTCGGCTACACCTTC. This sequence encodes CASSLATGLGFGYTF.

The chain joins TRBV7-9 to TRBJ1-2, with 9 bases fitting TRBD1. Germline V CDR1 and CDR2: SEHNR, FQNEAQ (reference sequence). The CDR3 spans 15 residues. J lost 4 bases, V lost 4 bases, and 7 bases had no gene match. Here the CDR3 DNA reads TGTGCCAGCAGCTCCCGGACAGGGGTAGGCTATGGCTACACCTTC. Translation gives CASSSRTGVGYGYTF.

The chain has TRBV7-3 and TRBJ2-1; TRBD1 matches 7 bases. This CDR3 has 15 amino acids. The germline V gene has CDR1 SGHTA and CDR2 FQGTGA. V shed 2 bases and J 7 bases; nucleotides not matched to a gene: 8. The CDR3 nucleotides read TGTGCCAGCAGCTTACGAGGGGGCTCTTTAAATGAGCAGTTCTTC. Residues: CASSLRGGSLNEQFF.

The CDR3: CASSPRVGGNSPLHF. The CDR3 DNA reads as TGTGCCAGCAGCCCCCGGGTAGGTGGGAATTCACCCCTCCACTTT. The chain couples TRBV7-9 to TRBJ1-6; D gene ambiguous. The V and J ends lost 5 bases and 7 bases respectively, with 15 bases between them. From germline, CDR1 is SEHNR and CDR2 FQNEAQ (reference sequence). CDR3 length equals 15 residues.

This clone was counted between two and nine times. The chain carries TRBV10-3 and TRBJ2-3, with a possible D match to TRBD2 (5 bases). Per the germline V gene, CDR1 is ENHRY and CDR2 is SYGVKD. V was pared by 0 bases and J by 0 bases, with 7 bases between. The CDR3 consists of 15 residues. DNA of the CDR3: TGTGCCATCAGTGAGTCCGCTAGCAGCACAGATACGCAGTATTTT. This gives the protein CAISESASSTDTQYF.

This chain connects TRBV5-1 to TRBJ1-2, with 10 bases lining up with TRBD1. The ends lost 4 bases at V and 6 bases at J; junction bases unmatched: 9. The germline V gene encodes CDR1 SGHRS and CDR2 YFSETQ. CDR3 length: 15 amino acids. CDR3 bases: TGCGCCAGCAGCCCCCCTTGGGGACAGGGGAATGGCTACACCTTC. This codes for CASSPPWGQGNGYTF. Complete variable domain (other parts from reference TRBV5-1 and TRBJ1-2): KAGVTQTPRYLIKTRGQQVTLSCSPISGHRSVSWYQQTPGQGLQFLFEYFSETQRNKGNFPGRFSGRQFSNSRSEMNVSTLELGDSALYLCASSPPWGQGNGYTFGSGTRLTVV.

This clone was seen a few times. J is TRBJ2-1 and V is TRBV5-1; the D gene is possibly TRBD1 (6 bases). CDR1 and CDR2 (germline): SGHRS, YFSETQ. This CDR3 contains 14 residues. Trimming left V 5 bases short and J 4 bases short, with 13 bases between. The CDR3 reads CASRSSGQYNEQFF. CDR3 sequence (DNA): TGCGCCAGCAGATCCTCCGGACAGTACAATGAGCAGTTCTTC. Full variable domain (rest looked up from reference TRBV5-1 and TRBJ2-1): KAGVTQTPRYLIKTRGQQVTLSCSPISGHRSVSWYQQTPGQGLQFLFEYFSETQRNKGNFPGRFSGRQFSNSRSEMNVSTLELGDSALYLCASRSSGQYNEQFFGPGTRLTVL.

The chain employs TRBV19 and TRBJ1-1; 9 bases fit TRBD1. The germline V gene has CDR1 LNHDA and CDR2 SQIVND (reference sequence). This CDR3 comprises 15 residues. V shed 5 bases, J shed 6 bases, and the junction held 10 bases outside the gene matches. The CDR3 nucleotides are TGTGCCAGTAGTCCCACGGGACAGGGTACATCTGAAGCTTTCTTT. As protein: CASSPTGQGTSEAFF. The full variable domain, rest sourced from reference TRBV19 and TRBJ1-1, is DGGITQSPKYLFRKEGQNVTLSCEQNLNHDAMYWYRQDPGQGLRLIYYSQIVNDFQKGDIAEGYSVSREKKESFPLTVTSAQKNPTAFYLCASSPTGQGTSEAFFGQGTRLTVV.

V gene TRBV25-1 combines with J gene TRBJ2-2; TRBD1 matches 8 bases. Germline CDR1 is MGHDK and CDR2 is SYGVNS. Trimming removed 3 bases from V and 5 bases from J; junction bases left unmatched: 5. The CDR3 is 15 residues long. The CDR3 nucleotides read TGTGCCAGCAGTGATAGGACAGGGAAGACCGGGGAGCTGTTTTTT. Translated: CASSDRTGKTGELFF.

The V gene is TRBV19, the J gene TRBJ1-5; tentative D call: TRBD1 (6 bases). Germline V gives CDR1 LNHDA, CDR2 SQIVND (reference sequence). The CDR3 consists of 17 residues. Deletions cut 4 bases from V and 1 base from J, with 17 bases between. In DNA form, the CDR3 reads TGTGCCAGTAGTACTAACGGGGGGGGGCGAAGCAATCAGCCCCAGCATTTT. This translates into CASSTNGGGRSNQPQHF. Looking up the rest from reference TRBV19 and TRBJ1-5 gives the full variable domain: DGGITQSPKYLFRKEGQNVTLSCEQNLNHDAMYWYRQDPGQGLRLIYYSQIVNDFQKGDIAEGYSVSREKKESFPLTVTSAQKNPTAFYLCASSTNGGGRSNQPQHFGDGTRLSIL.

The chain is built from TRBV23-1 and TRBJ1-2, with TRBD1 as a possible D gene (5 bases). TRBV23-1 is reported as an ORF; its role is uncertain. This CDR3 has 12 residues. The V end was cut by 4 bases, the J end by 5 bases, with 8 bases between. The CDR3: CASSRQGYGYTF. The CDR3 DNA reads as TGCGCCAGCAGTCGGCAGGGTTATGGCTACACCTTC.

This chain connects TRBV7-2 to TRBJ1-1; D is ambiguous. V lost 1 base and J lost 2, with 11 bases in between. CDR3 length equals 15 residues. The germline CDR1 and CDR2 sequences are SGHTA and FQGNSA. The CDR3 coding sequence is TGTGCCAGCAGCTTAGGAGTCCAAAGAAACACTGAAGCTTTCTTT. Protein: CASSLGVQRNTEAFF.

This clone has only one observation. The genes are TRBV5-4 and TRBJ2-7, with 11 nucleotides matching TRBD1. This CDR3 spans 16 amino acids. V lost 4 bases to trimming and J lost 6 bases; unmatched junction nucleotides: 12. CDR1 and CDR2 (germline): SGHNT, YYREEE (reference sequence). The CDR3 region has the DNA TGTGCCAGCAGCCCTGGCTCGGGACAGGGGGGCTCCGAGCAGTACTTC. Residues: CASSPGSGQGGSEQYF. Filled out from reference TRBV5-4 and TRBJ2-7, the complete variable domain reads ETGVTQSPTHLIKTRGQQVTLRCSSQSGHNTVSWYQQALGQGPQFIFQYYREEENGRGNFPPRFSGLQFPNYSSELNVNALELDDSALYLCASSPGSGQGGSEQYFGPGTRLTVT.

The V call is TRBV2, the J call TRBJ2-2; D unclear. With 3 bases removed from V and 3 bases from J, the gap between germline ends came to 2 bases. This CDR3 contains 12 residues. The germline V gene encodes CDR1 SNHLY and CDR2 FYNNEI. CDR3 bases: TGTGCCAGCAGTGACGACACCGGGGAGCTGTTTTTT. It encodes CASSDDTGELFF.

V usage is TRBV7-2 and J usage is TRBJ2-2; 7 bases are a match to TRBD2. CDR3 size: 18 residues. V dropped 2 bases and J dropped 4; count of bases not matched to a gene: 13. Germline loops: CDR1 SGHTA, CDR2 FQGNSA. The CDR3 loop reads CASSLFPPSSGATGELFF. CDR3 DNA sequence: TGTGCCAGCAGCTTATTTCCCCCATCTAGCGGAGCCACCGGGGAGCTGTTTTTT.

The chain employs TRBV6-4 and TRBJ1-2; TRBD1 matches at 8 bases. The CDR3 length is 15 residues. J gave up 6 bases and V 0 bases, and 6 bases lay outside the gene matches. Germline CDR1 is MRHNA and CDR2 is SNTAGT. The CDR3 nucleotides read TGTGCCAGCAGTGACTCCGGCAGGGGGCTGGATGGCTACACCTTC. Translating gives CASSDSGRGLDGYTF.

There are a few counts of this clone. This CDR3 is CASSMPRDSATNEKLFF. Here the CDR3 DNA reads TGTGCCAGTAGTATGCCCCGGGACAGTGCAACTAATGAAAAACTGTTTTTT. The V gene is TRBV19, the J gene TRBJ1-4, with 7 bases that match TRBD1. Germline V gene data show CDR1 as LNHDA and CDR2 as SQIVND (reference sequence). Germline trimming cut 3 bases from V and 0 bases from J; bases unmatched to any gene: 7. The CDR3 is 17 residues long.

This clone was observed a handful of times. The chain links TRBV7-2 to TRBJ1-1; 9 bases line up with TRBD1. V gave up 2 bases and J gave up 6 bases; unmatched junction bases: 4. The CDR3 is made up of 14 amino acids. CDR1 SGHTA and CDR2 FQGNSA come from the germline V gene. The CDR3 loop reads CASSLIQGAAEAFF. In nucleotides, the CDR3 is TGTGCCAGCAGCTTAATACAGGGGGCGGCTGAAGCTTTCTTT.

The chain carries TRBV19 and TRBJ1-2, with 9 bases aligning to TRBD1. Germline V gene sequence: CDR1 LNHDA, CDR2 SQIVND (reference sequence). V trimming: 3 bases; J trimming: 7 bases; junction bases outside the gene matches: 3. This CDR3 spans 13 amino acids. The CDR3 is CASSIYRGLGYTF. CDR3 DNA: TGTGCCAGTAGTATTTACAGGGGGCTTGGCTACACCTTC.

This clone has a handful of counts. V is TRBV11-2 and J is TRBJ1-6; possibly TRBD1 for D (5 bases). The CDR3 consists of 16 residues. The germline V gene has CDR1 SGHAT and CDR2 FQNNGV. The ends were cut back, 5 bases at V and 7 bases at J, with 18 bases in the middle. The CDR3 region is CASSKKTVVGNSPLHF. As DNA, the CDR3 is TGTGCCAGCAGCAAGAAGACAGTGGTGGGGAATTCACCCCTCCACTTT.

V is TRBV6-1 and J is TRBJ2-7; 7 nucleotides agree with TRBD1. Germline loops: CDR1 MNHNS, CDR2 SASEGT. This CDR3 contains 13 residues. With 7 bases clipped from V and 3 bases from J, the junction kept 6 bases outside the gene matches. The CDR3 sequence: CASIHRGGYEQYF. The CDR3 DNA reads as TGTGCCAGCATCCACAGGGGTGGCTACGAGCAGTACTTC.

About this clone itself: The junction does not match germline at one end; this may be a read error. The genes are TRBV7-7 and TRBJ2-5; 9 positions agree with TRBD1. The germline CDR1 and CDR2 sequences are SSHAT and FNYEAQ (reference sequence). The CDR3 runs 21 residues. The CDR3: CASSLGVLQGALKRTQETQYF. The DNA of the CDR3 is TGTGCTAGCAGCTTGGGGGTATTACAGGGGGCCCTAAAACGGACCCAAGAGACCCAGTACTTC.

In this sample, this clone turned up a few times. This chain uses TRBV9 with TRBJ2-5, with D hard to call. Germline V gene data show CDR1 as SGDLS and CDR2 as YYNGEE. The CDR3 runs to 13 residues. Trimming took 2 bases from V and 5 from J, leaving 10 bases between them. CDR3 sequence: CASSVEAWETQYF. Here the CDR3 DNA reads TGTGCCAGCAGCGTCGAAGCGTGGGAGACCCAGTACTTC.

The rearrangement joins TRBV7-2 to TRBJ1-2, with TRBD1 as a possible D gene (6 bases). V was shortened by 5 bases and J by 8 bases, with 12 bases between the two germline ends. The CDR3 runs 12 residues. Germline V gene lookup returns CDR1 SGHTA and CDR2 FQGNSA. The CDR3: CASSETGRGYTF. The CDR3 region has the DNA TGTGCCAGCAGCGAGACAGGACGAGGCTACACCTTC.

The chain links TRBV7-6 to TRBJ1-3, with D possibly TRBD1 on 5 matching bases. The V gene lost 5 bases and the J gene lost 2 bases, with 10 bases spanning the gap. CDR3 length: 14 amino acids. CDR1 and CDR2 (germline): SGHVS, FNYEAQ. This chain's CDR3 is CASSPTVAGNTIYF. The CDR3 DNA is TGTGCCAGCAGCCCGACAGTCGCTGGAAACACCATATATTTT.

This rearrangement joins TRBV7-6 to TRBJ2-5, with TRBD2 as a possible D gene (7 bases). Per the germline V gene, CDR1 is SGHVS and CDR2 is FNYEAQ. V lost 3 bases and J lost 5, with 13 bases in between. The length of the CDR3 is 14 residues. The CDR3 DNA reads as TGTGCCAGCAGCTTCGGGGGGCGCGGGGAGACCCAGTACTTC. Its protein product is CASSFGGRGETQYF.

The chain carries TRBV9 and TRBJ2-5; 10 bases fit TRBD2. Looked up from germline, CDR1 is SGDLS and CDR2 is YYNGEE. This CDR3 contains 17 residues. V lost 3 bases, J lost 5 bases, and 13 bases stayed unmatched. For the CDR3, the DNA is TGTGCCAGCAGCGCCCCCGAGGGAGCGGGGGGGGTTGAGACCCAGTACTTC. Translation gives CASSAPEGAGGVETQYF.

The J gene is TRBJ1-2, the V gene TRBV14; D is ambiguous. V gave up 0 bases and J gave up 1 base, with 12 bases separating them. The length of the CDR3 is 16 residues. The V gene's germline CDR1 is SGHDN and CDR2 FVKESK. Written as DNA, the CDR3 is TGTGCCAGCAGCCAAGAAAGACAACCGTATAACTATGGCTACACCTTC. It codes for CASSQERQPYNYGYTF.